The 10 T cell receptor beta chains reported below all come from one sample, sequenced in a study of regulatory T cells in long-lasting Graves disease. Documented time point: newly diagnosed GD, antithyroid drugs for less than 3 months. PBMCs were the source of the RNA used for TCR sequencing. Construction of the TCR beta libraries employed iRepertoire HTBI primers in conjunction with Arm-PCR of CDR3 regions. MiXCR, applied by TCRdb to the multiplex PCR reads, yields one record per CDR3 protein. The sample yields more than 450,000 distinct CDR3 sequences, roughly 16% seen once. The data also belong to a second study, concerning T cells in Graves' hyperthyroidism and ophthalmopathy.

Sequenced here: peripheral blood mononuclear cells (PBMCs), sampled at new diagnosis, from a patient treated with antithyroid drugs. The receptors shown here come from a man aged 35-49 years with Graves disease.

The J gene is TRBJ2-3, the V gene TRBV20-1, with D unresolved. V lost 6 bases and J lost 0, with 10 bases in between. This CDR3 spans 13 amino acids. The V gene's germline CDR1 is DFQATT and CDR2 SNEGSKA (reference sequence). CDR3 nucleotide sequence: TGCAGTGCCCAAACTTTCAGCACAGATACGCAGTATTTT. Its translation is CSAQTFSTDTQYF.

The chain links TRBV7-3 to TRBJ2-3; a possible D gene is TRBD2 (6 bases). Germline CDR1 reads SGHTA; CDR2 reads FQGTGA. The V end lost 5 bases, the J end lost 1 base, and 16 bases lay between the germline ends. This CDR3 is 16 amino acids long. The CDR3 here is CASSPLAVRGTDTQYF. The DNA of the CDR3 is TGTGCCAGCAGCCCCTTAGCGGTCAGGGGCACAGATACGCAGTATTTT.

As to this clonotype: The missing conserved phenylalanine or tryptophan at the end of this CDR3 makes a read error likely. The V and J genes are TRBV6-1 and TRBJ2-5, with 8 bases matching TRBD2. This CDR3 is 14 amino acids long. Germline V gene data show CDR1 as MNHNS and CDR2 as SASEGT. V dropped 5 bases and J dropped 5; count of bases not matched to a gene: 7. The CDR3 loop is CASSLQAGVETQYL. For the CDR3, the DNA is TGTGCCAGCAGTCTACAAGCGGGAGTTGAGACCCAGTACCTC.

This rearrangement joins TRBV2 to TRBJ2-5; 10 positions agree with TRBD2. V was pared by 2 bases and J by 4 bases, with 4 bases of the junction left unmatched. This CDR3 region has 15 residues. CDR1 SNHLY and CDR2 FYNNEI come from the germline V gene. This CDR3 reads CASSEILAGAETQYF. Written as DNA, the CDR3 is TGTGCCAGCAGTGAAATTCTAGCGGGAGCAGAGACCCAGTACTTC.

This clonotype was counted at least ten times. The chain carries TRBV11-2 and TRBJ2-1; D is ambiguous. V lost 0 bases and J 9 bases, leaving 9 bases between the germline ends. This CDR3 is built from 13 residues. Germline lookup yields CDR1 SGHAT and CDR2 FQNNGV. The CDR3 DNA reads TGTGCCAGCAGCTTAGATTTTGGGTCTGAGCAGTTCTTC. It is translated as CASSLDFGSEQFF. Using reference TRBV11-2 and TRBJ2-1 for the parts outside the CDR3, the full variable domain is EAGVAQSPRYKIIEKRQSVAFWCNPISGHATLYWYQQILGQGPKLLIQFQNNGVVDDSQLPKDRFSAERLKGVDSTLKIQPAKLEDSAVYLCASSLDFGSEQFFGPGTRLTVL.

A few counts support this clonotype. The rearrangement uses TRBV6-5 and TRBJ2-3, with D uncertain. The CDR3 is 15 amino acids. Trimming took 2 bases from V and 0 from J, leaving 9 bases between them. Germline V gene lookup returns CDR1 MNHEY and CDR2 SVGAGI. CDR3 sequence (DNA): TGTGCCAGCAGTTACGGGTCGTCTAGCACAGATACGCAGTATTTT. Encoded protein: CASSYGSSSTDTQYF.

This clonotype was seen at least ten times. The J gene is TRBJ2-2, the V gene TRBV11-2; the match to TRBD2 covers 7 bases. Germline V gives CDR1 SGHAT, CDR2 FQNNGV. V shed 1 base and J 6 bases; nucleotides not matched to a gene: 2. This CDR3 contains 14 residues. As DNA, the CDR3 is TGTGCCAGCAGCTTAGGAGCGGGACCCGGGGAGCTGTTTTTT. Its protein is CASSLGAGPGELFF.

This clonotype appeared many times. CDR3 sequence (DNA): TGTGCCAGCAGCCAAGGGGATAGCAATCAGCCCCAGCATTTT. Residues: CASSQGDSNQPQHF. The chain recombines TRBV3-1 with TRBJ1-5; D ambiguous. CDR3 size: 14 residues. V lost 1 base and J 0 bases, leaving 4 bases between the germline ends. Germline loops: CDR1 LGHDT, CDR2 YNNKEL (reference sequence).

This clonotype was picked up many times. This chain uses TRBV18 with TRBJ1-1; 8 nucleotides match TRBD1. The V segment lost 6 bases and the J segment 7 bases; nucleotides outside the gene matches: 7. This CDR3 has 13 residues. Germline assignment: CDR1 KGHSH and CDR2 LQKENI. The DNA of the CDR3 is TGTGCCAGCTCCCAAGGACAGGGTATTGAAGCTTTCTTT. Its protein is CASSQGQGIEAFF.

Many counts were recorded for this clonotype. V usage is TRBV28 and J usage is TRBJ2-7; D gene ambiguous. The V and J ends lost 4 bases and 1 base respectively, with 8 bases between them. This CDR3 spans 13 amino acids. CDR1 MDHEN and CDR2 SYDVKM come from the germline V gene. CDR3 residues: CASSWAASYEQYF. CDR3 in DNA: TGTGCCAGCAGTTGGGCAGCTTCCTACGAGCAGTACTTC.